This T cell receptor beta chain was identified in a study of PD-1 blockade in classical Hodgkin lymphoma (dated by TCRdb to about 2020). Background on the whole study: Nivolumab dosing was 3 mg/kg intravenously every 2 weeks, continuing until either disease progression or unacceptable toxicity. To define a peripheral blood immune signature of response to PD-1 blockade in classical Hodgkin lymphoma, the study combined TCR beta sequencing with CyTOF.

From V the trimming removes 2 bases and from J it removes 1 base, while the gene matches leave 14 bases of the junction unaccounted for. CDR1 and CDR2, looked up from the germline V gene, are ENHRY and SYGVKD. Spanning cysteine to phenylalanine, the CDR3 consists of 19 amino acids. Here the CDR3 DNA is all that survives: 57 bases in frame from base 1. Per the publication, the time point label means: cycle 4 day 1 (C4D1), after five to seven weeks of nivolumab. Every trial patient had relapsed after autologous stem cell transplantation, and cohorts A, B and C differed in prior brentuximab vedotin exposure. A total of roughly 57 patients with relapsed/refractory classical Hodgkin lymphoma made up the trial cohort, and each patient's best overall response was complete response, partial response or progressive disease. In the multi-cohort phase II CheckMate 205 trial, trial patients received single-agent nivolumab. An independent review committee assessed best overall response by applying the 2007 International Working Group response criteria. PBMCs from the trial were collected at three points: immediately before nivolumab initiation (C1D1), and during therapy at cycle 2 day 1 and cycle 4 day 1. Peripheral blood was collected in 8 mL Vacutainer Cell Preparation Tubes, from which PBMCs were isolated by centrifugation and then cryopreserved.

This clone appeared a single time. What antigen it recognizes has not been identified. Base qualities are not provided; no much larger clone lies one nucleotide away. The Qiagen DNeasy kit was used to extract genomic DNA both from unsorted PBMCs and from the negatively selected CD4+ and CD8+ fractions. TCR beta CDR3 regions were amplified by immunoSEQ multiplex PCR using primers annealing to V and J segments. A synthetic immune receptor repertoire was used to minimize amplification bias, and any residual bias was removed computationally once sequencing was done. The authors' pipeline ran thus. Custom Python scripts were used to quantify repertoire diversity as the Shannon entropy index. Unsorted, CD4+ and CD8+ repertoires were analyzed separately, except in combined analyses where CD4+ and CD8+ sequences were merged in silico. A clone was considered expanded if an increase in frequency of at least 2-fold after treatment relative to C1D1 was found, and a pseudocount of 0.5 was applied to clones undetected at baseline. Clones with 0 or 1 copy at C1D1 were classified as singleton clones, and clones with 2 or more copies were classified as non-singleton clones. By matching protein sequences in sorted samples from the same patient, clones expanded in unsorted samples were annotated as CD4+, CD8+ or unknown. Wilcoxon tests on paired samples were used to test changes in diversity from C1D1 to C4D1. This immuneACCESS table, as held by TCRdb, lists in-frame sequences with V and J called but not all clones. Of the missing ones, under half trace to an unresolved V gene in checked studies; the others have no known cause. D and trimming come from the DNA, and the V and J calls and clone size come from that table. This sample comprises around 50,000 clones, around four fifths of them detected only once. The leading ten clones occupy approximately 12% of the sample.

Overall results and qualifications from the work: CD4+ but not CD8+ TCR diversity rose significantly by C4D1 (p=0.0027 vs p=0.16), most apparent in complete responders (p=0.02). Lower diversity was seen in patients whose nivolumab began less than 1 year after ASCT, and these patients were left out of later analyses so that immune reconstitution would not confound the results. Among trial patients, those achieving complete response had baseline diversity similar to that of newly diagnosed patients, while diversity was significantly lower in partial responders and progressors. The study covered only a single clinical trial cohort, and the causes of the repertoire differences, possibly disease activity or prior therapy, were still not defined. Baseline TCR diversity was reported as lower in newly diagnosed patients than in healthy donors, and lower still in relapsed/refractory patients.

Sequences were derived from peripheral blood mononuclear cells (PBMCs), sampled before the fourth cycle of nivolumab. Recombination joined TRBV10-3 with TRBJ1-2, with 9 middle bases fitting TRBD1. This TCR was sampled from a human donor with classical Hodgkin lymphoma. The DNA sequence reads TGTGCCATCAGTGAGCCAACTACAGGGGGCGTTTCTAGTAACTATGGCTACACCTTC. Translation gives CAISEPTTGGVSSNYGYTF.